The text below deals with one T cell receptor (beta chain). Its antigen is not known. V was clipped by 5 bases and J by 4 bases; unmatched bases: 3. CDR3 length equals 13 residues. CDR1 and CDR2 (germline): SGHTA, FQGNSA. MiXCR was run by TCRdb on the reads, yielding one entry per CDR3 protein. In the table there are approximately 500,000 distinct CDR3 sequences, 26% of which are singletons. This sample is drawn from a study of T cell repertoires in cytomegalovirus infection. Study in general: It can be stated that public TCR beta signatures indicated CMV infection as well as a matching HLA type.

Study-level findings and limits: Clonotype analysis showed dominance of the ex vivo response by HLA-C-restricted CMV-specific TCR beta clonotypes. Summed frequency of shared TCR beta families picked out CMV carriers who also had the relevant HLA.

The TCR was taken from a human donor in good health (CMV status not recorded). Some clones in this sample may be carry-over from other donors' samples. Specimen: PBMCs. The chain employs TRBV7-2 and TRBJ2-5, with TRBD2 matching over 8 bases. The CDR3, as DNA: TGTGCCAGCAGCCTTACTAGCGGAGAGACCCAGTACTTC. Its translation: CASSLTSGETQYF.